The present T cell receptor (beta chain) was sequenced within a study of blood T cells in healthy people across ages. The sample holds a few counts of this clonotype. The CDR3 sequence is 17 residues long. Trimming cost V 1 base and J 2 bases, with 15 bases left between them. Per germline, CDR1 SGHTA and CDR2 FQGTGA. Together with a sample-barcoded 5' primer, a J-beta primer mix was included in a second PCR lasting about 7 to 11 cycles. A single record per CDR3 protein comes from TCRdb applying MiXCR to the 5' RACE reads. The data show 1.5 million to 2 million distinct CDR3 sequences, with 28% seen just once and roughly 8% held by the top ten.

The chain joins TRBV7-3 to TRBJ2-1, with D perhaps matching TRBD1 (7 bases). The sample was blood. This receptor was obtained from a woman aged 25 to 39 in good health. In DNA, the CDR3 is TGTGCCAGCAGCTTAATGTTGGAGGGGGCCCCCTACAATGAGCAGTTCTTC. Its translation: CASSLMLEGAPYNEQFF. Supplemented by reference TRBV7-3 and TRBJ2-1, the full variable domain reads GAGVSQTPSNKVTEKGKYVELRCDPISGHTALYWYRQSLGQGPEFLIYFQGTGAADDSGLPNDRFFAVRPEGSVSTLKIQRTERGDSAVYLCASSLMLEGAPYNEQFFGPGTRLTVL.